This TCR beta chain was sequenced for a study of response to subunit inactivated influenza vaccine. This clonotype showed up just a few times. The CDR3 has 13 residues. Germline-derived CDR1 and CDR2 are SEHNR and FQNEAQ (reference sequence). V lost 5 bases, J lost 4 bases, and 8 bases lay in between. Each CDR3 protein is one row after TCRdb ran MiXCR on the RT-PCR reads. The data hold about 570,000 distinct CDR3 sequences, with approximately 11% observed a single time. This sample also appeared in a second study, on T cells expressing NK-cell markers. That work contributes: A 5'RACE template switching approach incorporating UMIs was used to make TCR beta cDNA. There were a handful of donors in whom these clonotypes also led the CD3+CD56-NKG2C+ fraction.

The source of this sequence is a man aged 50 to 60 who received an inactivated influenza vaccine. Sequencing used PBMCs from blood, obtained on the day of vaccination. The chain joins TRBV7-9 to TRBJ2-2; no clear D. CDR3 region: CASSTISTGELFF. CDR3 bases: TGTGCCAGCAGCACTATTAGCACCGGGGAGCTGTTTTTT.